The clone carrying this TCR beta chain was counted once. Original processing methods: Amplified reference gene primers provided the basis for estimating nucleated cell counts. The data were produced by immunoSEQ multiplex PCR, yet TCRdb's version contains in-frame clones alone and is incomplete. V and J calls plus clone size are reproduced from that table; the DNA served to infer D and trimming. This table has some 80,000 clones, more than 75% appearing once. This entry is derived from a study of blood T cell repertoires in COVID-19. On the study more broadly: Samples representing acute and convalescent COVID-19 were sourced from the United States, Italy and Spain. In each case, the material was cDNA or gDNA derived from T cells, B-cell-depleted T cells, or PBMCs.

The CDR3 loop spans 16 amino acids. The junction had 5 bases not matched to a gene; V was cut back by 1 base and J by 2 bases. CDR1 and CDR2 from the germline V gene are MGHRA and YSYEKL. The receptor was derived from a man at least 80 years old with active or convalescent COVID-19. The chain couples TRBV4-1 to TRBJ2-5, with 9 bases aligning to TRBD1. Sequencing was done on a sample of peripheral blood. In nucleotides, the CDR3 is TGCGCCAGCAGCCAAGGGCCGGGACAGGGACAAGAGACCCAGTACTTC. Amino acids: CASSQGPGQGQETQYF.